This T cell receptor beta chain was sequenced in a study of T cells after posttransplantation cyclophosphamide. General study results and limits: Donor-recipient repertoire similarity was low at 1-2 months, rising over year one.

This clone was recorded many times. Its target is not known. The method was immunoSEQ multiplex PCR; TCRdb's version includes in-frame clones alone and lacks a portion of them. The sample presents 35,000 to 40,000 clones, none singletons. Germline-derived CDR1 and CDR2 are KGHSH and LQKENI. After removal of 3 bases from V and 7 bases from J, the junction contained 6 bases not matched to a gene. The CDR3 contains 16 residues. This sequence was found in a man over 45 in good health, CMV-negative, and a related stem cell transplant donor. Sequencing was carried out using PBMCs. The chain couples TRBV18 to TRBJ2-1; 13 bases match TRBD2. The DNA of the CDR3 is TGTGCCAGCTCACCGAAACTAGCGGGGGGGCGGAATGAGCAGTTCTTC. Its translation: CASSPKLAGGRNEQFF.